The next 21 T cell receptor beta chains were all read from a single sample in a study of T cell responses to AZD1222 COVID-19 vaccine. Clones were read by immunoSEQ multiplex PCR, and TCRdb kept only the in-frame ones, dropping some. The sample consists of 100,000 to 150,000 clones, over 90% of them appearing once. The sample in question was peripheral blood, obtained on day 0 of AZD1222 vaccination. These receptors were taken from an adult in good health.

The CDR3 DNA sequence: TGTGCCAGCAGCCGACTAGCGGGGGGTAATGAGCAGTTCTTC. It codes for CASSRLAGGNEQFF. The chain employs TRBV2 and TRBJ2-1; 13 bases are a match to TRBD2. The junction had 3 bases not matched to a gene; V was cut back by 6 bases and J by 7 bases. The CDR3 covers 14 residues. Per the germline V gene, CDR1 is SNHLY and CDR2 is FYNNEI.

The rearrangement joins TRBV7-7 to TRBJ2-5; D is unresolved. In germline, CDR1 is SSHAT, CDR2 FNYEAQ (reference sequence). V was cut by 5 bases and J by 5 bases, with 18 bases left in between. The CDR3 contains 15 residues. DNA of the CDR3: TGTGCCAGCAGCCTCAGCCCTTTACCTCGGGAGACCCAGTACTTC. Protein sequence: CASSLSPLPRETQYF.

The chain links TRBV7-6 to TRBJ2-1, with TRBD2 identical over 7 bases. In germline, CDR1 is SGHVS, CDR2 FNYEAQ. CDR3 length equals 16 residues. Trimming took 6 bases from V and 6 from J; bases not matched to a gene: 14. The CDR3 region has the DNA TGTGCCAGCAGTGATTGGGGCGGGAGCGAAATCAATGAGCAGTTCTTC. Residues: CASSDWGGSEINEQFF.

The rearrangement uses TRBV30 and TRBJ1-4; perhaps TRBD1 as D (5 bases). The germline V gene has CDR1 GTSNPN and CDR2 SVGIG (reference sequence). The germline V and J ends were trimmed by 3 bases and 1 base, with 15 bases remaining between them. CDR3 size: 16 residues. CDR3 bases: TGTGCCTGGAGGAATTTTAGGCAGGGAACTAATGAAAAACTGTTTTTT. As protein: CAWRNFRQGTNEKLFF. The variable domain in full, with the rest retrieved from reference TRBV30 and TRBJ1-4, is SQTIHQWPATLVQPVGSPLSLECTVEGTSNPNLYWYRQAAGRGLQLLFYSVGIGQISSEVPQNLSASRPQDRQFILSSKKLLLSDSGFYLCAWRNFRQGTNEKLFFGSGTQLSVL.

The CDR3 DNA reads as TGTGCCACCAGCAGAGATCTCGGGGGCGGAACTGAAGCTTTCTTT. Translation gives CATSRDLGGGTEAFF. V is TRBV15 and J is TRBJ1-1; maybe TRBD1 (6 bases). V lost 0 bases to trimming and J lost 5 bases, with 13 bases between them. This CDR3 spans 15 amino acids. Germline V gene data show CDR1 as LNHNV and CDR2 as YYDKDF (reference sequence).

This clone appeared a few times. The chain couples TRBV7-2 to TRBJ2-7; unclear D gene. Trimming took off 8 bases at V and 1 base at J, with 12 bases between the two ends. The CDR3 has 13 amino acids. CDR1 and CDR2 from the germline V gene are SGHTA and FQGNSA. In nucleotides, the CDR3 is TGTGCCAGCCGCGGCATTGGATCCTACGAGCAGTACTTC. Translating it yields CASRGIGSYEQYF.

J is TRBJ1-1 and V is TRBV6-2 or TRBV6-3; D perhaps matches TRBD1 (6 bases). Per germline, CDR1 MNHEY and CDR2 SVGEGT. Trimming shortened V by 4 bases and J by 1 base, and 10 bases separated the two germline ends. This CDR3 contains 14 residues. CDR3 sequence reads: CASSWGHSNTEAFF. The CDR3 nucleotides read TGTGCCAGCAGTTGGGGACATTCGAACACTGAAGCTTTCTTT.

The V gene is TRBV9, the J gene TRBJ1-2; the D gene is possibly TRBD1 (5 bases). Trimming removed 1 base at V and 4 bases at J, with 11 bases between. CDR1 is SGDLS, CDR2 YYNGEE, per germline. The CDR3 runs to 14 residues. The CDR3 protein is CASSVPGSPYGYTF. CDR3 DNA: TGTGCCAGCAGCGTACCAGGGAGTCCCTATGGCTACACCTTC.

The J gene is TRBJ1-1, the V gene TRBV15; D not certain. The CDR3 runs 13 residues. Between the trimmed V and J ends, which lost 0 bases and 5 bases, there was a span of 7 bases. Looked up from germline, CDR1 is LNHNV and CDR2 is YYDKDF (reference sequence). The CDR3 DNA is TGTGCCACCAGCAGAGATGGGAGAACTGAAGCTTTCTTT. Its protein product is CATSRDGRTEAFF.

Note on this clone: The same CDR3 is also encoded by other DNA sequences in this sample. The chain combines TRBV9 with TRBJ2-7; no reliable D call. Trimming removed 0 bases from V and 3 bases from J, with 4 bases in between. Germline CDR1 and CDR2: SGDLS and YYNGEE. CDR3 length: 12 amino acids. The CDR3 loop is CASSVEGYEQYF. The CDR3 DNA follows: TGTGCCAGCAGCGTAGAGGGCTACGAGCAGTACTTC.

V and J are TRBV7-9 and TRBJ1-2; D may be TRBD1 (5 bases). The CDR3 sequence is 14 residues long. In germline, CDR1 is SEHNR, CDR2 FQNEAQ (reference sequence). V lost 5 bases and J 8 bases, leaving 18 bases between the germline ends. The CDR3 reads CASSPWETGQGYTF. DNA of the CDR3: TGTGCCAGCAGCCCCTGGGAGACGGGGCAGGGCTACACCTTC. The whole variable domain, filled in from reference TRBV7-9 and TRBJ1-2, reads DTGVSQNPRHKITKRGQNVTFRCDPISEHNRLYWYRQTLGQGPEFLTYFQNEAQLEKSRLLSDRFSAERPKGSFSTLEIQRTEQGDSAMYLCASSPWETGQGYTFGSGTRLTVV.

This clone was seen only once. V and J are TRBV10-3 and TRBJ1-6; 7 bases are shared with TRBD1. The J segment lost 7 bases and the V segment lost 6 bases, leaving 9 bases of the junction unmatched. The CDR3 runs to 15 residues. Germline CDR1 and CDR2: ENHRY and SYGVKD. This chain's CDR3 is CAISEKGAKNSPLHF. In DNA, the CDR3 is TGTGCCATCAGCGAGAAGGGGGCGAAGAATTCACCCCTCCACTTT.

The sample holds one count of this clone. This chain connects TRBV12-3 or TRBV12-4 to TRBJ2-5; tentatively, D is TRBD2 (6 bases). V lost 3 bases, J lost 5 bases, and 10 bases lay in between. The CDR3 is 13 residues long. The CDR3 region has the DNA TGTGCCAGCAGTTTGGGCGGGGCGGAGACCCAGTACTTC. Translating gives CASSLGGAETQYF.

The DNA for the CDR3 is TGTGCCAGCAGTCCGGGACAGGGGGGAAGCAATCAGCCCCAGCATTTT. Amino acid sequence: CASSPGQGGSNQPQHF. This rearrangement joins TRBV7-6 to TRBJ1-5, with TRBD1 matching 11 bases. CDR1 is SGHVS and CDR2 is FNYEAQ in the germline V gene. V was clipped by 6 bases and J by 1 base; unmatched bases: 5. The CDR3 runs 16 residues.

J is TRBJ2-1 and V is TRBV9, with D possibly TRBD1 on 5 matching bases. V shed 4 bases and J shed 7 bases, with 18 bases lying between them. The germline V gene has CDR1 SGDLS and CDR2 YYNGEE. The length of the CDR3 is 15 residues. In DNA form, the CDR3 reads TGTGCCAGCAGCCCCACGGTAGCAGGGTATAATGAGCAGTTCTTC. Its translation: CASSPTVAGYNEQFF.

The CDR3 is CASSSGTGGGETQYF. The CDR3 DNA follows: TGTGCCAGCAGCTCCGGGACAGGGGGAGGAGAGACCCAGTACTTC. The V and J genes are TRBV7-3 and TRBJ2-5, with 11 bases fitting TRBD1. The CDR3 is made up of 15 amino acids. CDR1 SGHTA and CDR2 FQGTGA come from the germline V gene. V was clipped by 4 bases and J by 4 bases; unmatched bases: 5. The full variable domain, rest sourced from reference TRBV7-3 and TRBJ2-5, is GAGVSQTPSNKVTEKGKYVELRCDPISGHTALYWYRQSLGQGPEFLIYFQGTGAADDSGLPNDRFFAVRPEGSVSTLKIQRTERGDSAVYLCASSSGTGGGETQYFGPGTRLLVL.

Written as DNA, the CDR3 is TGTGCCAGTTCTACCGATTGGGGGGCAGGGTCTGGCTACACCTTC. It codes for CASSTDWGAGSGYTF. The chain joins TRBV19 to TRBJ1-2; tentatively, D is TRBD1 (6 bases). The CDR3 is made up of 15 amino acids. Germline V gene sequence: CDR1 LNHDA, CDR2 SQIVND (reference sequence). Trimming removed 8 bases at V and 7 bases at J, with 23 bases between.

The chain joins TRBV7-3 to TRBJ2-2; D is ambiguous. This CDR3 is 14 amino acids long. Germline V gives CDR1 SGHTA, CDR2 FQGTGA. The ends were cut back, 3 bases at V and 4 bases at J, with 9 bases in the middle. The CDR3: CASSFNGPTGELFF. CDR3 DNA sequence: TGTGCCAGCAGCTTTAACGGCCCCACCGGGGAGCTGTTTTTT. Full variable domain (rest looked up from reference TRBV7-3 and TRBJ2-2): GAGVSQTPSNKVTEKGKYVELRCDPISGHTALYWYRQSLGQGPEFLIYFQGTGAADDSGLPNDRFFAVRPEGSVSTLKIQRTERGDSAVYLCASSFNGPTGELFFGEGSRLTVL.

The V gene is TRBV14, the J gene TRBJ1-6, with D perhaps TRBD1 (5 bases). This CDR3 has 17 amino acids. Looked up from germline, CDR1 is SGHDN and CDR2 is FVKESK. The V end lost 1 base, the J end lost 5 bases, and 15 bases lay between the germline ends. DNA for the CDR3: TGTGCCAGCAGCCAAGTTGGTAGGGGCGTCCATAATTCACCCCTCCACTTT. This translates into CASSQVGRGVHNSPLHF.

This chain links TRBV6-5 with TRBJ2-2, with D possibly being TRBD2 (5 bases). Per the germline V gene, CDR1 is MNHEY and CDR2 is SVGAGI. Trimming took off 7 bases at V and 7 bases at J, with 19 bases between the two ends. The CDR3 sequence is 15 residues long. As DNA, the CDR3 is TGTGCCAGCATGCCTCCGGGGAGACTGGGCGGGGAGCTGTTTTTT. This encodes CASMPPGRLGGELFF.

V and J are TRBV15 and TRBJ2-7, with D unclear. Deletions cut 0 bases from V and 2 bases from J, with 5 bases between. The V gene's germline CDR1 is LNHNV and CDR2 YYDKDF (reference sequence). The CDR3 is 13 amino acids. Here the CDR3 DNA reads TGTGCCACCAGCAGAGATCTTGCCTACGAGCAGTACTTC. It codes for CATSRDLAYEQYF.